The 22 T cell receptor beta chains below were found in one sample sequenced in a study of T cell responses to AZD1222 COVID-19 vaccine (TCRdb year 2021). Library preparation used the immunoSEQ multiplex PCR assay. Drawn from immuneACCESS, this table holds only the in-frame rearrangements with V and J called that TCRdb kept. Clones are partly lost; checked studies trace under half to an unresolved V gene and leave the rest unexplained. Across this sample there are about 120,000 clones, with over 80% seen only once. About 6% of the sample comes from the top ten. Sample time point, as interpreted from the label and publication: baseline before first vaccination. This specimen was peripheral blood, taken on day 0 of AZD1222 vaccination. The receptor set was obtained from an adult in good health.

The chain combines TRBV18 with TRBJ1-1; D is unclear. CDR1 and CDR2 from the germline V gene are KGHSH and LQKENI. The V end was cut by 5 bases, the J end by 1 base, with 17 bases between. The length of the CDR3 is 16 residues. The chain's CDR3 is CASSFASGHPNTEAFF. DNA for the CDR3: TGTGCCAGCTCATTCGCCAGTGGGCACCCGAACACTGAAGCTTTCTTT. Full variable domain (rest looked up from reference TRBV18 and TRBJ1-1): NAGVMQNPRHLVRRRGQEARLRCSPMKGHSHVYWYRQLPEEGLKFMVYLQKENIIDESGMPKERFSAEFPKEGPSILRIQQVVRGDSAAYFCASSFASGHPNTEAFFGQGTRLTVV.

As concerns this clone: The sample holds other DNA sequences that translate to the same CDR3. The chain employs TRBV5-1 and TRBJ2-3; D not resolved. V was pared by 4 bases and J by 6 bases, with 6 bases between. Looked up from germline, CDR1 is SGHRS and CDR2 is YFSETQ. This CDR3 has 11 residues. Here the CDR3 DNA reads TGCGCCAGCAGCCAGTTGGATACGCAGTATTTT. Its protein is CASSQLDTQYF. Based on the CDR3 plus reference TRBV5-1 and TRBJ2-3, the full variable domain is KAGVTQTPRYLIKTRGQQVTLSCSPISGHRSVSWYQQTPGQGLQFLFEYFSETQRNKGNFPGRFSGRQFSNSRSEMNVSTLELGDSALYLCASSQLDTQYFGPGTRLTVL.

V and J are TRBV7-2 and TRBJ1-5; 8 nucleotides agree with TRBD1. The germline gives CDR1 SGHTA, CDR2 FQGNSA. V was clipped by 4 bases and J by 7 bases; unmatched bases: 9. The CDR3 extends over 15 amino acids. CDR3 DNA sequence: TGTGCCAGCAGCTCGGGAGGACAGGGAGGACAGCCCCAGCATTTT. This translates into CASSSGGQGGQPQHF.

V usage is TRBV29-1 and J usage is TRBJ1-2; no definite D call. This CDR3 is built from 14 residues. V lost 0 bases, J lost 7 bases, and 15 bases lay in between. Germline values: CDR1 SQVTM, CDR2 ANQGSEA. The CDR3 DNA sequence: TGCAGCGTTGAAGAGCGGATGCGGGGAACTGGCTACACCTTC. Amino acid sequence: CSVEERMRGTGYTF.

The chain has TRBV4-1 and TRBJ2-7, with 9 bases fitting TRBD2. The V gene's germline CDR1 is MGHRA and CDR2 YSYEKL. The CDR3 has 16 residues. V dropped 1 base and J dropped 7; count of bases not matched to a gene: 11. The CDR3 region is CASSQGKAGGKGEQYF. The DNA of the CDR3 is TGCGCCAGCAGCCAAGGGAAGGCGGGGGGGAAGGGGGAGCAGTACTTC.

This clone was observed once. V usage is TRBV7-2 and J usage is TRBJ1-2; unclear D gene. This CDR3 has 13 amino acids. With 10 bases removed from V and 0 bases from J, the gap between germline ends came to 12 bases. Germline values: CDR1 SGHTA, CDR2 FQGNSA. CDR3 nucleotides: TGTGCCACTGAGGCACTCACTAACTATGGCTACACCTTC. Its translation is CATEALTNYGYTF.

This chain joins TRBV18 and TRBJ2-7; 10 bases are shared with TRBD2. Germline values: CDR1 KGHSH, CDR2 LQKENI. The J segment lost 5 bases and the V segment lost 2 bases, leaving 6 bases of the junction unmatched. This CDR3 spans 15 amino acids. CDR3 region: CASSPSLAGADEQYF. Here the CDR3 DNA reads TGTGCCAGCTCACCAAGCCTAGCGGGAGCGGACGAGCAGTACTTC.

The J gene is TRBJ1-4, the V gene TRBV7-8; the D is unclear. The CDR3 covers 16 residues. Trimming pared 4 bases from V and 8 bases from J, leaving 20 bases between. The germline gives CDR1 SGHVS, CDR2 FQNEAQ. The CDR3 nucleotides read TGTGCCAGCAGCTCCTCTCAGGCCGCGGTTGAGGAAAAACTGTTTTTT. Its protein is CASSSSQAAVEEKLFF.

The V and J genes are TRBV5-1 and TRBJ2-1; D tentatively reads TRBD1 or TRBD2 (5 bases each). Germline V gives CDR1 SGHRS, CDR2 YFSETQ. V gave up 7 bases and J gave up 5 bases, with 22 bases separating them. There are 16 residues in the CDR3. CDR3 region: CASSSPSGPLNNEQFF. CDR3 in DNA: TGCGCCAGCTCGTCACCTTCGGGGCCGCTCAACAATGAGCAGTTCTTC.

A few counts support this clone. The chain links TRBV28 to TRBJ2-7; D remains unclear. Per the germline V gene, CDR1 is MDHEN and CDR2 is SYDVKM. V was clipped by 2 bases and J by 0 bases, with 11 bases between them. CDR3 length equals 15 residues. CDR3 protein: CASSLSLTISYEQYF. The CDR3 nucleotides read TGTGCCAGCAGTTTAAGCCTTACTATCTCCTACGAGCAGTACTTC.

This chain uses TRBV2 with TRBJ1-4, with 7 bases identical to TRBD1. Per the germline V gene, CDR1 is SNHLY and CDR2 is FYNNEI. V lost 1 base and J lost 8; bases outside the gene matches: 4. This CDR3 has 14 amino acids. The CDR3 DNA reads TGTGCCAGCAGTGAAGTAACAGGGGAGGAAAAACTGTTTTTT. The encoded protein is CASSEVTGEEKLFF. The whole variable domain, filled in from reference TRBV2 and TRBJ1-4, reads EPEVTQTPSHQVTQMGQEVILRCVPISNHLYFYWYRQILGQKVEFLVSFYNNEISEKSEIFDDQFSVERPDGSNFTLKIRSTKLEDSAMYFCASSEVTGEEKLFFGSGTQLSVL.

The chain employs TRBV10-1 and TRBJ2-5; D gene ambiguous. The length of the CDR3 is 15 residues. CDR1 is WNHNN and CDR2 is SYGVQD in the germline V gene (reference sequence). V lost 5 bases to trimming and J lost 3 bases, with 16 bases between them. CDR3 in DNA: TGCGCCAGCAGTAATCCCGTTGCAGGAGAAGAGACCCAGTACTTC. This gives the protein CASSNPVAGEETQYF.

The gene calls are TRBV6-1 and TRBJ2-1; D call uncertain. Germline CDR1 is MNHNS and CDR2 is SASEGT. V lost 3 bases and J 2 bases, leaving 14 bases between the germline ends. This CDR3 spans 16 amino acids. CDR3 region: CASSEALGFPYNEQFF. CDR3 in DNA: TGTGCCAGCAGTGAGGCCTTGGGTTTTCCCTACAATGAGCAGTTCTTC.

V and J are TRBV27 and TRBJ1-2; 8 positions agree with TRBD1. Germline CDR1 MNHEY, CDR2 SMNVEV (reference sequence). The CDR3 is 19 amino acids. V was clipped by 2 bases and J by 4 bases; unmatched bases: 18. The DNA of the CDR3 is TGTGCCAGCAGTTTACGCGGTTTGAGACAGGGGTCCCCTCTCTATGGCTACACCTTC. It translates to CASSLRGLRQGSPLYGYTF.

This clone was seen only once. This chain joins TRBV28 and TRBJ1-2, with TRBD1 matching over 10 bases. V lost 7 bases, J lost 7 bases, and 6 bases stayed unmatched. This CDR3 contains 13 residues. In germline, CDR1 is MDHEN, CDR2 SYDVKM. This CDR3 is CASKRQGAGGYTF. The DNA of the CDR3 is TGTGCCAGCAAGCGACAGGGGGCCGGTGGCTACACCTTC.

The chain recombines TRBV21-1 with TRBJ1-1; TRBD1, the table's D call, was not compared with the DNA. TRBV21-1 is a listed pseudogene. The CDR3 runs 17 residues. CDR3 sequence reads: CASSNRKPTADNTEAFF. Here the CDR3 DNA reads TGTGCCAGCAGCAACAGAAAGCCGACAGCAGATAACACTGAAGCTTTCTTT.

This chain joins TRBV6-2 or TRBV6-3 and TRBJ1-2; D may be TRBD1 (5 bases). The V and J ends lost 6 bases and 8 bases respectively, with 16 bases between them. The CDR3 extends over 13 amino acids. CDR1 is MNHEY and CDR2 is SVGEGT in the germline V gene. This chain's CDR3 is CASSQRQGWGYTF. The CDR3 DNA reads as TGTGCCAGCAGCCAACGGCAGGGTTGGGGCTACACCTTC.

This clone occurred once. V gene TRBV28 combines with J gene TRBJ1-2, with D perhaps TRBD1 (6 bases). V was cut by 3 bases and J by 2 bases, with 16 bases left in between. Per the germline V gene, CDR1 is MDHEN and CDR2 is SYDVKM. This CDR3 contains 16 residues. The CDR3 sequence: CASSLRGGRTNYGYTF. As DNA, the CDR3 is TGTGCCAGCAGTTTGCGGGGGGGGCGGACCAACTATGGCTACACCTTC.

The chain is built from TRBV5-1 and TRBJ1-6; tentatively, D is TRBD1 (5 bases). This CDR3 contains 15 residues. Trimming removed 4 bases at V and 6 bases at J, with 14 bases between. CDR1 is SGHRS and CDR2 is YFSETQ in the germline V gene. This CDR3 reads CASSTSTGGNSPLHF. The CDR3 DNA follows: TGCGCCAGCAGCACCTCGACGGGGGGTAATTCACCCCTCCACTTT.

The chain joins TRBV30 to TRBJ1-1; D ambiguous. The V and J ends lost 2 bases and 3 bases respectively, with 10 bases between them. Germline CDR1 reads GTSNPN; CDR2 reads SVGIG (reference sequence). The CDR3 contains 13 residues. CDR3: CAWSPRLYTEAFF. DNA for the CDR3: TGTGCCTGGAGTCCCCGACTTTACACTGAAGCTTTCTTT.

The chain uses TRBV6-4 and TRBJ2-3; 10 bases match TRBD2. Per germline, CDR1 MRHNA and CDR2 SNTAGT. This CDR3 is built from 15 residues. The ends lost 3 bases at V and 5 bases at J; junction bases unmatched: 5. Here the CDR3 DNA reads TGTGCCAGCAGTGAGGGGCTAGCGGGAGTAGATACGCAGTATTTT. Protein: CASSEGLAGVDTQYF.

V gene TRBV19 combines with J gene TRBJ1-6; maybe TRBD1 (5 bases). V dropped 7 bases and J dropped 8 bases, with 24 bases sitting between them. This CDR3 is 17 amino acids long. CDR1 and CDR2 (germline): LNHDA, SQIVND (reference sequence). CDR3 sequence (DNA): TGTGCCAGTACCGGTATAACCGGGACGGAGAATCATTCACCCCTCCACTTT. It translates to CASTGITGTENHSPLHF.